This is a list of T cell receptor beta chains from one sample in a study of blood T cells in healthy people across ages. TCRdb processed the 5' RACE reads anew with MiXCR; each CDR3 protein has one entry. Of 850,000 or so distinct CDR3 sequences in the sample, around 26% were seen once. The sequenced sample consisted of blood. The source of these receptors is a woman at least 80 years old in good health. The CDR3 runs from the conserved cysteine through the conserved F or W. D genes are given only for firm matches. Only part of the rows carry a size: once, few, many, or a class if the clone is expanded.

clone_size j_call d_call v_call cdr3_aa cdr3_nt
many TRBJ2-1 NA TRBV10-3 CAISDKSDNEQFF TGTGCCATCAGTGATAAATCGGACAATGAGCAGTTCTTC
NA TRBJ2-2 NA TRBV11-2 CASSLSRWNTGELFF TGTGCCAGCAGCTTGAGCAGGTGGAACACCGGGGAGCTGTTTTTT
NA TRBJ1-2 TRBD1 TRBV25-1 CASSESPGQGFNYGYTF TGTGCCAGCAGTGAATCTCCGGGACAGGGATTTAACTATGGCTACACCTTC
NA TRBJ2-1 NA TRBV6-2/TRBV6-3 CASKDPNPGDEQFF TGTGCCAGCAAAGACCCGAATCCCGGCGATGAGCAGTTCTTC
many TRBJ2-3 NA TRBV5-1 CASTPNPTSFTDTQYF TGCGCCAGCACCCCAAATCCAACGAGCTTCACAGATACGCAGTATTTT
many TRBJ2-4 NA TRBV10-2 CASRNQGFAKNIQYF TGCGCCAGCAGGAATCAGGGGTTCGCCAAAAACATTCAGTACTTC
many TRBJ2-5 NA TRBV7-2 CASSLAAGGVQETQYF TGTGCCAGCAGCTTAGCCGCAGGGGGGGTCCAAGAGACCCAGTACTTC
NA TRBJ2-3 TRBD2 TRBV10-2 CASSEGLAYTDTQYF TGCGCCAGCAGTGAGGGACTAGCGTACACAGATACGCAGTATTTT
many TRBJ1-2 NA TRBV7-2 CASSLEPGPLTYGYTF TGTGCCAGCAGCTTAGAACCAGGCCCCCTCACCTATGGCTACACCTTC
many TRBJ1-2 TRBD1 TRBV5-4 CASSPSTGRRGGYTF TGTGCCAGCAGCCCGTCGACAGGGAGAAGAGGTGGCTACACCTTC
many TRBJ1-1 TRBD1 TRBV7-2 CASSIQGAANTEAFF TGTGCCAGCAGTATTCAGGGGGCGGCGAACACTGAAGCTTTCTTT
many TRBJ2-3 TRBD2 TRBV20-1 CSEAGLVTDTQYF TGCAGTGAAGCGGGACTCGTGACAGATACGCAGTATTTT
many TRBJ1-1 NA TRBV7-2 CASSLIGSKITEAFF TGTGCCAGCAGCTTAATCGGCTCCAAGATCACTGAAGCTTTCTTT
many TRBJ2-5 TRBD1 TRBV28 CASSLDRVVETQYF TGTGCCAGCAGTTTAGACAGGGTTGTAGAGACCCAGTACTTC
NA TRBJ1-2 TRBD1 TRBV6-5 CASSYSTGTGYTF TGTGCCAGCAGTTACTCGACAGGGACCGGCTACACCTTC
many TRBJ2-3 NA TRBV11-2 CASSPLDRFTDTQYF TGTGCCAGCAGCCCCCTGGACAGATTTACAGATACGCAGTATTTT
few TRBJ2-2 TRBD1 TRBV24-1 CATKETGGTGELFF TGTGCCACCAAGGAAACAGGGGGCACCGGGGAGCTGTTTTTT
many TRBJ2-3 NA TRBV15 CATSRAEGRPDTQYF TGTGCCACCAGCAGAGCAGAGGGAAGGCCAGATACGCAGTATTTT
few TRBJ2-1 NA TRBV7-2 CASSLRPSTNEQFF TGTGCCAGCAGCTTGAGGCCCTCTACAAATGAGCAGTTCTTC
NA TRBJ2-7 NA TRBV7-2 CASSLDGRSYEQYF TGTGCCAGCAGCTTAGATGGTAGATCCTACGAGCAGTACTTC
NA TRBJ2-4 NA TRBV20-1 CSANGQAKNIQYF TGCAGTGCAAACGGACAGGCCAAAAACATTCAGTACTTC
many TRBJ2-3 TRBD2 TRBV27 CARRGLAGFTTDTQYF TGTGCCAGAAGGGGACTAGCGGGATTCACCACAGATACGCAGTATTTT
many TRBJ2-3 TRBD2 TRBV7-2 CASSTRLAHTDTQYF TGTGCCAGCAGCACTAGACTAGCACACACAGATACGCAGTATTTT
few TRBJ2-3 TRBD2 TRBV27 CASRVTSASTDTQYF TGTGCCAGCAGGGTAACTAGCGCTAGCACAGATACGCAGTATTTT
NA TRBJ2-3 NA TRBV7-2 CVSSVVGGDTQYF TGTGTCAGCAGCGTCGTGGGGGGAGATACGCAGTATTTT
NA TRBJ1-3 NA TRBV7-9 CASSKTGRNTIYF TGTGCCAGCAGCAAGACAGGACGAAACACCATATATTTT
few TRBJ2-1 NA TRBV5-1 CASGGAIQSSYNEQFF TGCGCCAGCGGCGGGGCCATACAGAGCTCCTACAATGAGCAGTTCTTC
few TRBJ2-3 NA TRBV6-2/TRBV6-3 CASSQTSAGVGGTDTQYF TGTGCCAGCAGTCAAACCTCCGCCGGGGTTGGAGGCACAGATACGCAGTATTTT
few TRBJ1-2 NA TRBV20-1 CSARPDGRNYGYTF TGCAGTGCTAGACCCGACGGACGTAACTATGGCTACACCTTC